This T cell receptor beta chain was recovered during a study of cytomegalovirus exposure and HLA in healthy donors. Study in general: HLA-typed donors were the source of around 87 million unique TCRs, which an early data release held. Study-wide findings and caveats: As was reported, the HLA-A and HLA-B alleles of most subjects were accurately predicted from TCR beta sequences. The study found most TCR sequences rare, yet found some public TCRs in many donors.

For this clone: Its antigen is not identified.

The PCR had 60 Vbeta and 13 Jbeta primers. TCRdb keeps only in-frame clones here, not all; method: immunoSEQ multiplex PCR. Among about 150,000 clones listed, around 84% were seen once. Donors were ostensibly healthy at sampling, although undocumented immune exposures were probable. The sequence came from a woman aged 18-35 years in good health and CMV-seronegative. Sequencing used PBMCs.

CDR3 amino acids: CASGLAGGPYEQYF. CDR3 sequence (DNA): TGTGCCAGTGGTTTAGCGGGGGGGCCCTACGAGCAGTACTTC. The chain recombines TRBV28 with TRBJ2-7; TRBD2 agrees at 11 bases. This CDR3 contains 14 residues. The junction had 6 bases not matched to a gene; V was cut back by 9 bases and J by 2 bases. From germline, CDR1 is MDHEN and CDR2 SYDVKM.